Given below is one T cell receptor (beta chain) in context. What it binds is not known. With 2 bases removed from V and 1 base from J, the gap between germline ends came to 8 bases. This CDR3 region has 14 residues. Germline CDR1 reads MNHEY; CDR2 reads SVGEGT. The source of the sample is a study of T cell responses to AZD1222 COVID-19 vaccine. About the research overall: Some second doses came at about 4 weeks and others at about 12 weeks; these were pooled. The study's findings and limits: Females made up more of the donors, who were largely white British, and clonal diversity may have come out too low.

Sequenced by immunoSEQ multiplex PCR; TCRdb stores in-frame clones only, minus some. In the table there are 200,000 or so clones, approximately 90% of which are singletons. The chain recombines TRBV6-2 or TRBV6-3 with TRBJ1-1; D may be TRBD1 (5 bases). The sample consisted of peripheral blood, taken on day 0 of AZD1222 vaccination. This receptor was taken from an adult in good health. The CDR3 region is CASSYGGENTEAFF. In DNA, the CDR3 is TGTGCCAGCAGTTACGGGGGGGAGAACACTGAAGCTTTCTTT.